Here is one TCR beta chain with its context. What it binds is not known. The data are from a study of cytomegalovirus exposure and HLA in healthy donors. Study-wide background: Prior work identified around 110 million unique TCR beta sequences in about 179 million T cells.

A multiplex PCR was run with 60 Vbeta primers and 13 Jbeta primers. Sequencing was performed with immunoSEQ multiplex PCR; in TCRdb, only in-frame clones are kept and a portion is missing. The table has approximately 130,000 clones, more than 80% seen once. Per the germline V gene, CDR1 is LGHNA and CDR2 is YNFKEQ. CDR3 length: 15 amino acids. V shed 0 bases and J shed 4 bases, with 10 bases lying between them. Nominally healthy donors were sampled, though unrecorded immune exposures were likely. Study outcomes and limitations: Indistinguishable V segments such as TRBV6-2 and TRBV6-3 were excluded. A list of 150 to 200 TCR beta chains associated with cytomegalovirus was given.

The gene calls are TRBV4-2 and TRBJ1-3, with no clear D. This TCR was sampled from a woman aged 25 to 39 in good health and CMV-seropositive. Sequenced sample: PBMCs. In nucleotides, the CDR3 is TGTGCCAGCAGCCAAGATGGACGGGGAGGAAACACCATATATTTT. This sequence encodes CASSQDGRGGNTIYF.